One sample yielded the 8 T cell receptor beta chains listed below, sequenced in a study of blood T cell repertoires in COVID-19. Clones were sequenced by immunoSEQ multiplex PCR, and TCRdb holds only the in-frame ones, with some missing. The sample includes over 120,000 clones, around 87% of them seen just once. The specimen sequenced was peripheral blood. The origin of the receptors is a man aged 50 to 60 who had recovered from COVID-19.

This clone was seen only once. V gene TRBV7-7 combines with J gene TRBJ2-5, with 9 nucleotides matching TRBD1. The CDR3 extends over 16 amino acids. V was clipped by 5 bases and J by 4 bases; unmatched bases: 11. From germline, CDR1 is SSHAT and CDR2 FNYEAQ (reference sequence). The CDR3 nucleotides read TGTGCCAGCAGCCCCTCCCCTCTGGACAGGGGAGAGACCCAGTACTTC. It yields the protein CASSPSPLDRGETQYF. Full variable domain (missing parts from reference TRBV7-7 and TRBJ2-5): GAGVSQSPRYKVTKRGQDVTLRCDPISSHATLYWYQQALGQGPEFLTYFNYEAQPDKSGLPSDRFSAERPEGSISTLTIQRTEQRDSAMYRCASSPSPLDRGETQYFGPGTRLLVL.

The J gene is TRBJ1-2, the V gene TRBV6-5; 9 bases line up with TRBD1. The V segment lost 0 bases and the J segment 7 bases; nucleotides outside the gene matches: 9. The CDR3 consists of 16 residues. CDR1 and CDR2 from the germline V gene are MNHEY and SVGAGI. The CDR3, as DNA: TGTGCCAGCAGTTACTCGAGCATACAGGGGGCCGGTGGCTACACCTTC. Translation gives CASSYSSIQGAGGYTF.

V usage is TRBV9 and J usage is TRBJ2-7; 10 positions agree with TRBD1. Germline V gene lookup returns CDR1 SGDLS and CDR2 YYNGEE. Trimming removed 0 bases from V and 6 bases from J; junction bases left unmatched: 15. This CDR3 has 18 amino acids. CDR3 DNA sequence: TGTGCCAGCAGCGTAGAGACCTCCTGGACAGGGGGGAGGACCGAGCAGTACTTC. This codes for CASSVETSWTGGRTEQYF.

The chain is built from TRBV3-1 (or the pseudogene TRBV3-2) and TRBJ1-2, with D unresolved. Germline V gene lookup returns CDR1 LGHDT and CDR2 YNNKEL (reference sequence). This CDR3 spans 16 amino acids. Between the trimmed V and J ends, which lost 7 bases and 1 base, there was a span of 19 bases. CDR3 protein: CASTLASAAYNYGYTF. The CDR3 DNA is TGTGCCAGCACCCTAGCTTCCGCAGCCTATAACTATGGCTACACCTTC.

The V call is TRBV27, the J call TRBJ2-2; D is uncertain. CDR1 is MNHEY and CDR2 is SMNVEV in the germline V gene (reference sequence). V was shortened by 8 bases and J by 0 bases, with 7 bases between the two germline ends. This CDR3 comprises 13 residues. The CDR3: CASGPANTGELFF. CDR3 coding DNA: TGTGCCAGCGGGCCGGCGAACACCGGGGAGCTGTTTTTT.

The chain couples TRBV7-2 to TRBJ2-2, with D perhaps TRBD2 (6 bases). Trimming shortened V by 4 bases and J by 6 bases, and 21 bases separated the two germline ends. This CDR3 region has 17 residues. Germline assignment: CDR1 SGHTA and CDR2 FQGNSA. CDR3 nucleotides: TGTGCCAGCAGCTACCCTACTACGACTAGAAGCGCCGGGGAGCTGTTTTTT. Protein: CASSYPTTTRSAGELFF. Looking up the rest from reference TRBV7-2 and TRBJ2-2 gives the full variable domain: GAGVSQSPSNKVTEKGKDVELRCDPISGHTALYWYRQSLGQGLEFLIYFQGNSAPDKSGLPSDRFSAERTGGSVSTLTIQRTQQEDSAVYLCASSYPTTTRSAGELFFGEGSRLTVL.

The table lists this clone with a count of one. J is TRBJ1-3 and V is TRBV19, with D maybe TRBD1 (5 bases). The V end was cut by 4 bases, the J end by 0 bases, with 10 bases between. The CDR3 sequence is 15 residues long. Germline CDR1 reads LNHDA; CDR2 reads SQIVND (reference sequence). This chain's CDR3 is CASSRAQGSGNTIYF. CDR3 bases: TGTGCCAGTAGTAGGGCCCAGGGCTCTGGAAACACCATATATTTT.

The J gene is TRBJ2-1, the V gene TRBV5-4; no definite D call. Germline assignment: CDR1 SGHNT and CDR2 YYREEE (reference sequence). The length of the CDR3 is 14 residues. V was clipped by 4 bases and J by 0 bases, with 8 bases between them. The CDR3 DNA reads TGTGCCAGCAGCCCGTATAGCTCCTACAATGAGCAGTTCTTC. Translated: CASSPYSSYNEQFF.